One and the same sample provided the 10 T cell receptor beta chains below, sequenced in a study of cytomegalovirus exposure and HLA in healthy donors listed by TCRdb under 2017. The library was produced with the immunoSEQ multiplex PCR assay. TCRdb obtained this table from immuneACCESS and retained in-frame rearrangements with V and J assigned. These tables miss some clones; where compared with another copy, unresolved V genes account for less than half of the shortfall, and the remainder is unexplained. The sample profile shows under 95,000 clones; 94% of them were found once. Around 2.1% of the sample is in the top ten clones. Sequenced input: PBMCs. Receptor source: a woman aged 18-35 years in good health and CMV-seronegative.

The chain couples TRBV5-6 to TRBJ2-7; the match to TRBD2 covers 13 bases. There are 18 residues in the CDR3. Germline trimming cut 4 bases from V and 4 bases from J; bases unmatched to any gene: 14. CDR1 SGHDT and CDR2 YYEEEE come from the germline V gene. The CDR3 DNA is TGTGCCAGCAGCCGTACTGGACTAGCGGGAGTGCAGGGGTACGAGCAGTACTTC. This gives the protein CASSRTGLAGVQGYEQYF. Combining the CDR3 with reference TRBV5-6 and TRBJ2-7 gives the whole variable domain DAGVTQSPTHLIKTRGQQVTLRCSPKSGHDTVSWYQQALGQGPQFIFQYYEEEERQRGNFPDRFSGHQFPNYSSELNVNALLLGDSALYLCASSRTGLAGVQGYEQYFGPGTRLTVT.

The gene calls are TRBV2 and TRBJ2-1; 7 bases map to TRBD1. Per germline, CDR1 SNHLY and CDR2 FYNNEI. The J segment lost 4 bases and the V segment lost 5 bases, leaving 2 bases of the junction unmatched. The CDR3 spans 13 residues. In nucleotides, the CDR3 is TGTGCCAGCAGTTCGACAGGGTACAATGAGCAGTTCTTC. This sequence encodes CASSSTGYNEQFF.

V usage is TRBV6-7 and J usage is TRBJ2-5; D unclear. TRBV6-7 is identified as an open reading frame with a role that is uncertain. V was pared by 10 bases and J by 1 base, with 4 bases between. CDR3 length equals 10 residues. CDR3 protein: CAIIQETQYF. In nucleotides, the CDR3 is TGTGCCATAATCCAAGAGACCCAGTACTTC.

V and J are TRBV5-1 and TRBJ2-2; weak D call: TRBD1 (6 bases). Trimming removed 4 bases from V and 4 bases from J, with 8 bases in between. Germline V gene data show CDR1 as SGHRS and CDR2 as YFSETQ. The CDR3 sequence is 13 residues long. The CDR3 DNA reads as TGCGCCAGCAGCGGACAGAGCACCGGGGAGCTGTTTTTT. Amino acids: CASSGQSTGELFF.

Points on this clone: Other DNA variants within this sample encode the same CDR3. The rearrangement joins TRBV2 to TRBJ1-2; possible D gene TRBD1, 6 bases. CDR1 is SNHLY and CDR2 is FYNNEI in the germline V gene. The CDR3 extends over 14 amino acids. With 8 bases removed from V and 1 base from J, the gap between germline ends came to 14 bases. CDR3 loop: CASSGQTINYGYTF. In nucleotides, the CDR3 is TGTGCCAGCTCAGGACAGACTATTAACTATGGCTACACCTTC.

V gene TRBV7-9 combines with J gene TRBJ2-5, with TRBD1 matching 7 bases. This CDR3 is built from 19 residues. Germline trimming cut 1 base from V and 3 bases from J; bases unmatched to any gene: 17. Germline-derived CDR1 and CDR2 are SEHNR and FQNEAQ (reference sequence). The CDR3 sequence: CASSLDTLFLGGEKETQYF. In nucleotides, the CDR3 is TGTGCCAGCAGCTTAGATACCTTATTTTTAGGGGGCGAGAAAGAGACCCAGTACTTC.

The rearrangement links TRBV27 to TRBJ2-7, with D uncertain. This CDR3 is 15 amino acids long. Trimming pared 2 bases from V and 2 bases from J, leaving 13 bases between. Germline V gene data show CDR1 as MNHEY and CDR2 as SMNVEV (reference sequence). The CDR3 DNA reads TGTGCCAGCAGTTTACCGAGGCAGACCACCTACGAGCAGTACTTC. Protein: CASSLPRQTTYEQYF.

This chain links TRBV29-1 with TRBJ1-2; D not resolved. V was shortened by 2 bases and J by 4 bases, with 2 bases between the two germline ends. The CDR3 length is 10 residues. The germline V gene encodes CDR1 SQVTM and CDR2 ANQGSEA. The CDR3 reads CSVELYGYTF. For the CDR3, the DNA is TGCAGCGTTGAACTCTATGGCTACACCTTC.

This chain uses TRBV6-1 with TRBJ2-1, with 15 positions matching TRBD2. The CDR3 totals 15 residues. CDR1 and CDR2 from the germline V gene are MNHNS and SASEGT. V was clipped by 4 bases and J by 9 bases; unmatched bases: 4. This chain's CDR3 is CASSGGLAGGREQFF. CDR3 coding DNA: TGTGCCAGCAGTGGAGGACTAGCGGGGGGGCGTGAGCAGTTCTTC.

The chain uses TRBV29-1 and TRBJ2-7, with D perhaps matching TRBD1 (5 bases). The germline V and J ends were trimmed by 7 bases and 1 base, with 17 bases remaining between them. CDR1 is SQVTM, CDR2 ANQGSEA, per germline. This CDR3 is built from 14 residues. CDR3 in amino acids: CSACVGAESYEQYF. CDR3 DNA: TGCAGCGCATGTGTTGGGGCGGAATCCTACGAGCAGTACTTC.